This TCR beta chain originates from a study of blood T cell repertoires in COVID-19. Study-level information: The study drew acute and convalescent COVID-19 samples from the United States, Italy and Spain. Sources were T cells, B-cell-depleted T cells, or PBMCs; the material itself was cDNA or gDNA.

Germline V gene sequence: CDR1 SGHAT, CDR2 FQNNGV. The CDR3 loop spans 16 amino acids. With 10 bases removed from V and 4 bases from J, the gap between germline ends came to 26 bases. The repertoire was sequenced with immunoSEQ multiplex PCR; TCRdb's copy has only in-frame clones and lacks some. This table holds about 410,000 clones, roughly 91% found once. This clone was found once. Recovered Cohort 3 donors showed two negative PCRs, clearance, or symptom resolution. This chain joins TRBV11-2 and TRBJ2-7; TRBD1 might be the D (6 bases). The sequence came from a man aged 18 to 29 who had recovered from COVID-19. The source material was PBMCs or T cells enriched from blood (not recorded which). CDR3 amino acids: CANTPPGHGAEYEQYF. CDR3 coding DNA: TGTGCCAACACCCCACCGGGACACGGAGCGGAGTACGAGCAGTACTTC.